The 18 T cell receptor beta chains below come from one sample, sequenced in a study of T-cell memory formation after mild COVID-19. TCRdb redid the calling of the 5' RACE reads with MiXCR, one entry per CDR3 protein. The sample lists approximately 580,000 distinct CDR3 sequences, approximately 20% occurring once. Sequences were obtained from PBMCs or a T cell subset sorted from them (not recorded which). Receptors originate from an adult woman who had mild COVID-19 (a few samples of this study predate the infection). Cell type and time point are not known.

CDR3 coding DNA: TGTGCCACCAGTGATTCGGGAGGCCCTTATCCCTACGAGCAGTACTTC. Its translation is CATSDSGGPYPYEQYF. J is TRBJ2-7 and V is TRBV24-1; 7 positions match TRBD2. With V trimmed by 2 bases and J by 2 bases, 8 bases remained unmatched. There are 16 residues in the CDR3. Germline V CDR1 and CDR2: KGHDR, SFDVKD.

This clonotype was counted a few times. The chain recombines TRBV20-1 with TRBJ1-6; TRBD1 matches 9 bases. This CDR3 is 17 amino acids long. V lost 0 bases and J lost 6; bases outside the gene matches: 9. In germline, CDR1 is DFQATT, CDR2 SNEGSKA (reference sequence). The CDR3 coding sequence is TGCAGTGCTAGAGATTCGAGGAGGGACAGGGTTAATTCACCCCTCCACTTT. Amino acid sequence: CSARDSRRDRVNSPLHF.

This clonotype was seen only a few times. The chain combines TRBV3-1 with TRBJ2-3; 10 bases map to TRBD2. J gave up 10 bases and V 0 bases, and 10 bases lay outside the gene matches. The CDR3 spans 16 residues. Germline V gene data show CDR1 as LGHDT and CDR2 as YNNKEL (reference sequence). CDR3 protein: CASSQDPSGSGESQYF. CDR3 coding DNA: TGTGCCAGCAGCCAAGACCCTAGCGGGAGTGGGGAATCGCAGTATTTT.

This clonotype was seen repeatedly, ten times or more. The chain recombines TRBV5-1 with TRBJ2-7; D call uncertain. Germline V gives CDR1 SGHRS, CDR2 YFSETQ. Trimming shortened V by 2 bases and J by 3 bases, and 12 bases separated the two germline ends. The CDR3 spans 14 residues. CDR3 region: CASSLSQEGYEQYF. The CDR3 DNA reads TGCGCCAGCAGCTTATCGCAGGAAGGCTACGAGCAGTACTTC. Full variable domain (missing parts from reference TRBV5-1 and TRBJ2-7): KAGVTQTPRYLIKTRGQQVTLSCSPISGHRSVSWYQQTPGQGLQFLFEYFSETQRNKGNFPGRFSGRQFSNSRSEMNVSTLELGDSALYLCASSLSQEGYEQYFGPGTRLTVT.

The table lists this clonotype with many counts. The chain joins TRBV12-3 or TRBV12-4 to TRBJ1-2; TRBD1 agrees at 9 bases. The CDR3 totals 14 residues. The V and J ends lost 6 bases and 3 bases, in that order; junction bases with no gene match: 5. In nucleotides, the CDR3 is TGTGCCAGCAGCCCGGACAGGGGCTACTATGGCTACACCTTC. It is translated as CASSPDRGYYGYTF.

This rearrangement joins TRBV7-6 to TRBJ2-7, with 9 bases matching TRBD1. J lost 5 bases, V lost 1 base, and 6 bases had no gene match. Per germline, CDR1 SGHVS and CDR2 FNYEAQ. The CDR3 has 15 residues. CDR3: CASSLGGQGRNEQYF. CDR3 DNA: TGTGCCAGCAGCTTAGGCGGACAGGGGAGGAACGAGCAGTACTTC.

This clonotype was detected ten times or more. This chain connects TRBV3-1 to TRBJ2-2; D is undetermined. Trimming removed 1 base from V and 7 bases from J, with 7 bases in between. The CDR3 covers 13 residues. Germline V CDR1 and CDR2: LGHDT, YNNKEL (reference sequence). CDR3: CASSQALVGELFF. Written as DNA, the CDR3 is TGTGCCAGCAGCCAAGCCCTTGTCGGGGAGCTGTTTTTT.

The chain employs TRBV19 and TRBJ1-6; D is unclear. The CDR3 runs to 13 residues. Trimming cost V 5 bases and J 6 bases, with 8 bases left between them. CDR1 is LNHDA and CDR2 is SQIVND in the germline V gene (reference sequence). CDR3 nucleotides: TGTGCCAGTAGTTGGGCCGCTAATTCACCCCTCCACTTT. This encodes CASSWAANSPLHF.

The CDR3 region is CAWKSRSVYNEQFF. The CDR3, as DNA: TGTGCCTGGAAGTCTAGAAGCGTATACAATGAGCAGTTCTTC. The chain joins TRBV30 to TRBJ2-1; D unclear. Trimming took 4 bases from V and 4 from J, leaving 14 bases between them. CDR1 and CDR2 from the germline V gene are GTSNPN and SVGIG (reference sequence). The CDR3 is 14 residues long.

V and J are TRBV12-3 or TRBV12-4 and TRBJ2-1; D tentatively reads TRBD1 or TRBD2 (5 bases each). There are 14 residues in the CDR3. V shed 7 bases and J shed 8 bases, with 18 bases lying between them. CDR3 protein: CASTSAGTVHEQFF. The CDR3 region has the DNA TGTGCCAGCACCTCGGCAGGGACGGTCCATGAGCAGTTCTTC.

CDR3 sequence: CASSVGLAGVYEQYF. DNA of the CDR3: TGTGCCAGCAGCGTGGGACTAGCGGGAGTTTACGAGCAGTACTTC. This chain connects TRBV9 to TRBJ2-7, with 14 bases fitting TRBD2. Germline V CDR1 and CDR2: SGDLS, YYNGEE. This CDR3 is 15 amino acids long. Germline trimming cut 2 bases from V and 4 bases from J; bases unmatched to any gene: 2.

This clonotype was seen a few times. V is TRBV6-5 and J is TRBJ2-2; D is uncertain. The CDR3 contains 12 residues. V lost 6 bases and J 9 bases, leaving 11 bases between the germline ends. Germline values: CDR1 MNHEY, CDR2 SVGAGI. The CDR3 loop reads CASSPNLRELFF. The CDR3 DNA reads TGTGCCAGCAGCCCAAACCTACGGGAGCTGTTTTTT.

Here the CDR3 DNA reads TGTGCCAGCAGCCGACCGGGACAGGTTCCAACTAATGAAAAACTGTTTTTT. Translating it yields CASSRPGQVPTNEKLFF. This chain uses TRBV7-9 with TRBJ1-4; the match to TRBD1 covers 8 bases. The CDR3 is 17 amino acids. Germline lookup yields CDR1 SEHNR and CDR2 FQNEAQ (reference sequence). V shed 5 bases and J 0 bases; nucleotides not matched to a gene: 8. The whole variable domain, remainder taken from reference TRBV7-9 and TRBJ1-4, is DTGVSQNPRHKITKRGQNVTFRCDPISEHNRLYWYRQTLGQGPEFLTYFQNEAQLEKSRLLSDRFSAERPKGSFSTLEIQRTEQGDSAMYLCASSRPGQVPTNEKLFFGSGTQLSVL.

J is TRBJ2-7 and V is TRBV6-2 or TRBV6-3; no reliable D call. The CDR3 contains 15 residues. Germline values: CDR1 MNHEY, CDR2 SVGEGT. The ends were cut back, 0 bases at V and 6 bases at J, with 15 bases in the middle. The CDR3, as DNA: TGTGCCAGCAGTTACTCGAGACATACAAGGGCCGAGCAGTACTTC. Its protein is CASSYSRHTRAEQYF.

This sequence joins TRBV27 and TRBJ2-1; D remains ambiguous. Germline CDR1 MNHEY, CDR2 SMNVEV (reference sequence). V was pared by 6 bases and J by 9 bases, with 15 bases between. This CDR3 region has 13 residues. CDR3 region: CASSLTVDGEQFF. The DNA for the CDR3 is TGTGCCAGCAGCTTAACGGTGGACGGTGAGCAGTTCTTC.

The chain uses TRBV20-1 and TRBJ1-5, with D maybe TRBD1 (6 bases). Germline V lookup: CDR1 DFQATT, CDR2 SNEGSKA (reference sequence). The V gene lost 3 bases and the J gene lost 7 bases, with 16 bases spanning the gap. The CDR3 has 14 amino acids. The CDR3 nucleotides are TGCAGTGCTAGGAGCGGACAGTTTAGGCAGCCCCAGCATTTT. Amino acids: CSARSGQFRQPQHF.

V and J are TRBV24-1 and TRBJ2-7, with 11 bases matching TRBD1. The germline gives CDR1 KGHDR, CDR2 SFDVKD. V lost 3 bases, J lost 2 bases, and 2 bases stayed unmatched. The CDR3 has 15 amino acids. The CDR3 nucleotides are TGTGCCACCAGTGATACGGACAGGGGGCCCTACGAGCAGTACTTC. This translates into CATSDTDRGPYEQYF.

The V gene is TRBV11-2, the J gene TRBJ2-7, with 9 bases aligning to TRBD1. This CDR3 has 16 residues. CDR1 is SGHAT and CDR2 is FQNNGV in the germline V gene. V shed 5 bases and J 6 bases; nucleotides not matched to a gene: 14. DNA of the CDR3: TGTGCCAGCAGCAATAATCCGGGACAGGGTTTGCGCGAGCAGTACTTC. It encodes CASSNNPGQGLREQYF. The full variable domain, with the rest looked up from reference TRBV11-2 and TRBJ2-7, is EAGVAQSPRYKIIEKRQSVAFWCNPISGHATLYWYQQILGQGPKLLIQFQNNGVVDDSQLPKDRFSAERLKGVDSTLKIQPAKLEDSAVYLCASSNNPGQGLREQYFGPGTRLTVT.